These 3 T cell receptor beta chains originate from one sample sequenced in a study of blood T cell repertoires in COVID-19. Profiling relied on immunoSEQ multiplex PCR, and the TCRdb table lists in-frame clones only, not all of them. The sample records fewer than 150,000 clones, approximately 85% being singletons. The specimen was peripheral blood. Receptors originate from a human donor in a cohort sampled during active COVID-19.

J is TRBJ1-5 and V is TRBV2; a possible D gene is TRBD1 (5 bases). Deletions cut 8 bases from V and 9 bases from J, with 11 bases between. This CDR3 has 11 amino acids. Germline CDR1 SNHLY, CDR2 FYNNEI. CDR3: CASGRGGPQHF. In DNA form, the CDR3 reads TGTGCCAGCGGAAGGGGAGGGCCCCAGCATTTT.

The CDR3, as DNA: TGTGCCAGCAGCTCCTCGGGAGGGGGAGGCTACGAGCAGTACTTC. Its translation is CASSSSGGGGYEQYF. The V and J genes are TRBV6-5 and TRBJ2-7; 8 nucleotides align to TRBD2. V gave up 6 bases and J gave up 3 bases; unmatched junction bases: 10. Per the germline V gene, CDR1 is MNHEY and CDR2 is SVGAGI. The CDR3 extends over 15 amino acids.

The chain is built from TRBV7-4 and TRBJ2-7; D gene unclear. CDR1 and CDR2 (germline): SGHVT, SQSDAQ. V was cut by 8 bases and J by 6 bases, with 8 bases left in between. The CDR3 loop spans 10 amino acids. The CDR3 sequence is CASALLEQYV. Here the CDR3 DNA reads TGTGCCAGCGCCCTACTCGAGCAGTACGTC.